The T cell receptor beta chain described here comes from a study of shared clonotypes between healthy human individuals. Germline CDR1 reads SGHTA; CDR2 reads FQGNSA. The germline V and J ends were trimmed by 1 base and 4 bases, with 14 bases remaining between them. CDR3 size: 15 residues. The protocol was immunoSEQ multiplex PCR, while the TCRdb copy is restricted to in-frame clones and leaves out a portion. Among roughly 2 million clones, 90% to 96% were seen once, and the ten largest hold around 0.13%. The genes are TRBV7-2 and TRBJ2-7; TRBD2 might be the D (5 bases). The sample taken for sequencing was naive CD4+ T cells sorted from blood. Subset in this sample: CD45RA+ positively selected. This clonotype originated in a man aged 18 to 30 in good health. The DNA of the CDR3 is TGTGCCAGCAGCTTAGGCCGGCAGACGGGGTACGAGCAGTACTTC. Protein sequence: CASSLGRQTGYEQYF.